The rows below give T cell receptor beta chains drawn from one sample of a study of CD8 T cells in Susac syndrome. From the immunoSEQ multiplex PCR reads, TCRdb called clonotypes with MiXCR, one entry per CDR3 protein. The sample includes approximately 80,000 distinct CDR3 sequences, roughly 90% of them seen just once. The sequenced material came from CD8+ T cells from PBMCs. These receptors were taken from a human donor with multiple sclerosis. CDR3s include the opening cysteine and the closing phenylalanine or tryptophan. A D gene is named only where the DNA matches it firmly. The size entry is marked missing in some rows and otherwise reads once, few, many or a size class.

j_gene,abundance,d_gene,v_gene,CDR3nt,CDR3aa
TRBJ1-2,.,.,TRBV2,TGTGCCAGCAGATGGGGGGGGACACTGTATGGCTACACCTTC,CASRWGGTLYGYTF
TRBJ2-3,.,.,TRBV9,TGTGCCAGCAGCGGGGGGGTTAGCACAGATACGCAGTATTTT,CASSGGVSTDTQYF
TRBJ1-5,once,.,TRBV2,TGTGCCAGCAGTGAAATAATAGGGGAATCAAATCAGCCCCAGCATTTT,CASSEIIGESNQPQHF
TRBJ1-1,.,.,TRBV7-9,TGTGCCAGCAGCTTGGGGAGGGCGGGCACTGAAGCTTTCTTT,CASSLGRAGTEAFF
TRBJ2-1,.,TRBD2,TRBV28,TGTGCCAGCAGTTCCCCTCCGGGAGGGCCGGGTGAGCAGTTCTTC,CASSSPPGGPGEQFF
TRBJ2-7,.,TRBD2,TRBV5-1,TGCGCCAGCAGCTTAAGTGGGGGGGATATCATCCACGAGCAGTACTTC,CASSLSGGDIIHEQYF
TRBJ1-2,.,.,TRBV7-9,TGTGCCAGCAGCTTCACTAACTATGGCTACACCTTC,CASSFTNYGYTF
TRBJ1-4,.,TRBD1,TRBV3-1,TGTGCCAGCAGCCAATTTATTGAGACAGGGTCCGAAAAACTGTTTTTT,CASSQFIETGSEKLFF
TRBJ2-1,.,.,TRBV18,TGTGCCAGCTCACCGGAGGGATACAATGAGCAGTTCTTC,CASSPEGYNEQFF
TRBJ1-1,once,.,TRBV4-2,TGTGCCAGCAGCGTAAACATGAACACTGAAGCTTTCTTT,CASSVNMNTEAFF
TRBJ2-1,.,.,TRBV28,TGTGCCAGCAGTTTAAGGTGTCCACTAGCTGCATCCTACAATGAGCAGTTCTTC,CASSLRCPLAASYNEQFF
TRBJ2-5,.,.,TRBV20-1,TGCAGTGTCCTAACCGAAGAGACCCAGTACTTC,CSVLTEETQYF
TRBJ2-7,.,.,TRBV10-3,TGTGCCATCGCCTCCGGTCAGAGCTCCTACGAGCAGTACTTC,CAIASGQSSYEQYF
TRBJ2-2,.,.,TRBV15,TGTGCCACCAGCAGACCCGACTACGATCCCTGGGAGCTGTTTTTT,CATSRPDYDPWELFF
TRBJ2-5,.,.,TRBV28,TGTGCCAGCAGTCACCTTAGGCCACTCCAAGAGACCCAGTACTTC,CASSHLRPLQETQYF
TRBJ1-1,few,TRBD1,TRBV6-5,TGTGCCAGCAGTTACTCGGGGACAGTCGAAGCTTTCTTT,CASSYSGTVEAFF
TRBJ2-3,once,TRBD2,TRBV7-3,TGTGCCAGCAGCTTAATGGGACTAGACACGCAGTATTTT,CASSLMGLDTQYF
TRBJ2-3,.,TRBD2,TRBV19,TGTGCCAGTAGTCCGATACTAGCGGGAGCGGATACGCAGTATTTT,CASSPILAGADTQYF
TRBJ2-1,.,TRBD2,TRBV11-2,TGTGCCAGCAGCTTCCCCCACGGGACTAGCACAGACAATGAGCAGTTCTTC,CASSFPHGTSTDNEQFF
TRBJ2-7,.,.,TRBV10-2,TGCGCCAGCAGTCCCGGGACTGCATCCTACGAGCAGTACTTC,CASSPGTASYEQYF
TRBJ2-3,.,.,TRBV6-1,TGTGCCAGCAGTGAAGCGTTCTGGACGCCAGATACGCAGTATTTT,CASSEAFWTPDTQYF
TRBJ2-3,.,TRBD2,TRBV11-2,TGTGCCAGCAGCTTAGATTTAGCGGGAGGGCCTTTGGTTACGCAGTATTTT,CASSLDLAGGPLVTQYF
TRBJ2-7,once,.,TRBV11-2,TGTGCCAGCAGCGGCGGTAACTCCTACGAGCAGTACTTC,CASSGGNSYEQYF
TRBJ1-1,.,.,TRBV28,TGTGCCAGCAGCCCCTGGGGAGATTCGCCATATGAAGCTTTCTTT,CASSPWGDSPYEAFF